This T cell receptor (beta chain) was recovered during a study of CD8 T cells in Susac syndrome. Trimming cost V 5 bases and J 11 bases; bases outside gene matches: 9. Germline loops: CDR1 SGHTS, CDR2 YDEGEE. CDR3 length: 12 residues. Study findings and constraints: The TCR sequencing and HLA analysis in the study involved a relatively small number of individuals, as the study acknowledged.

For this clonotype: Its antigen is unidentified.

RNA totalling about 0.45 to 1 ug underwent reverse transcription with random hexamers. The CDR3 of TCR beta was amplified by immunoSEQ multiplex PCR across 54 Vbeta and 13 Jbeta. TCRdb ran MiXCR on the immunoSEQ multiplex PCR reads and lists one entry per CDR3 protein. The sample consists of more than 150,000 distinct CDR3 sequences, approximately 94% of them appearing once. Sequencing of TCR beta, carried out with a high-throughput approach, was applied to CD8+ and CD4+ T cells from the blood. TEMRA cells were FACS-enriched, unlike CD8+ and CD4+ T cells, which were negatively isolated. This sequence originates from a human donor with multiple sclerosis. The V gene is TRBV5-8, the J gene TRBJ1-1; TRBD1 matches at 7 bases. Sequencing was done on a sample of CD8+ T cells from PBMCs. CDR3 loop: CASSWGQLEAFF. CDR3 in DNA: TGTGCCAGCAGTTGGGGACAGTTGGAGGCTTTCTTT.